This TCR beta chain comes out of a study of esophageal squamous cell carcinoma under preoperative chemotherapy. The overall study: Both tumor-infiltrating lymphocytes and peripheral blood T cells were profiled.

With V trimmed by 2 bases and J by 13 bases, 9 bases remained unmatched. There are 16 residues in the CDR3. CDR1 and CDR2 from the germline V gene are MNHEY and SMNVEV (reference sequence). This clonotype was counted many times. As to time point: before preoperative PTX-NDP chemotherapy. MiXCR, applied by TCRdb to the PCR reads, yields one record per CDR3 protein. The sample consists of roughly 15,000 distinct CDR3 sequences, 48% of them appearing once. This material was acquired from a patient given preoperative chemotherapy. The TCR comes from a human donor with esophageal squamous cell carcinoma. The donor label of this sample is uncertain. The gene calls are TRBV27 and TRBJ1-6, with TRBD1 identical over 12 bases. The CDR3 DNA follows: TGTGCCAGCAGTTTAACCCTCGGGACAGGGGGCATCCCCCTCCACTTT. This encodes CASSLTLGTGGIPLHF.